This TCR beta chain was sequenced for a study of human thymus T cells. Study-level results: Across thymic and blood repertoires, the usage of V and J genes appeared to be biased.

The CDR3 is made up of 16 amino acids. V lost 0 bases and J lost 1, with 9 bases in between. Germline V gives CDR1 SEHNR, CDR2 FQNEAQ (reference sequence). The repertoire was sequenced with immunoSEQ multiplex PCR; TCRdb's copy has only in-frame clones and lacks some. This sample has roughly 60,000 clones, with around 94% found just once. Donors were healthy Finnish babies undergoing corrective operations for congenital heart defects. Four of the eight donors gave roughly 0.5-1 mL blood during surgery. In the case of this clone: Its specificity is unknown.

The chain couples TRBV7-9 to TRBJ1-4; D is undetermined. This receptor was obtained from a boy younger than two with a congenital heart defect but otherwise immunologically healthy. Sequenced sample: blood. The CDR3 sequence: CASSLARSETNEKLFF. As DNA, the CDR3 is TGTGCCAGCAGCTTAGCGAGATCAGAAACTAATGAAAAACTGTTTTTT.